The sequence of this TCR beta chain was determined in a study of cytomegalovirus exposure and HLA in healthy donors. Libraries were prepared by immunoSEQ multiplex PCR; TCRdb keeps only in-frame clonotypes and omits some of them. Of about 98,000 clones in the sample, roughly 84% were seen once. V lost 5 bases, J lost 4 bases, and 2 bases stayed unmatched. This CDR3 has 14 residues. Germline CDR1 reads LNHDA; CDR2 reads SQIVND (reference sequence). This chain joins TRBV19 and TRBJ2-5; 12 bases align to TRBD1. This receptor was identified in a man aged 18 to 35 in good health and CMV-seropositive. Sequencing was performed on PBMCs. The CDR3 here is CASSRDRGRETQYF. CDR3 in DNA: TGTGCCAGTAGTCGGGACAGGGGGCGAGAGACCCAGTACTTC.